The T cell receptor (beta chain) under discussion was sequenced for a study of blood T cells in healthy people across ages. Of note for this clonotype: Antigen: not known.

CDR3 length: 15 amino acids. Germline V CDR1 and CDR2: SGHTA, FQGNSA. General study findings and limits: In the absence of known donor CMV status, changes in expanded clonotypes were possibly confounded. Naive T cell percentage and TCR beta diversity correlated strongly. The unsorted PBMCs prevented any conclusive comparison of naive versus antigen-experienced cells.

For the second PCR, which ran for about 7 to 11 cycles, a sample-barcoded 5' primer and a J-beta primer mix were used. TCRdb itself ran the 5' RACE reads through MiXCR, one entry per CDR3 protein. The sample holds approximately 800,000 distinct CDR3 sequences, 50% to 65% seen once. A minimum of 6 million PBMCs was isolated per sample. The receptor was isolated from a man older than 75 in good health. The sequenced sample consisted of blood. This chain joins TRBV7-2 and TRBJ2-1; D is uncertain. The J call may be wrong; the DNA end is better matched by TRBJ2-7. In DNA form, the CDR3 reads TGTGCCAGCAGCTTAGAACGGGCAACCTACAATGAGCAGTACTTC. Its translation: CASSLERATYNEQYF.